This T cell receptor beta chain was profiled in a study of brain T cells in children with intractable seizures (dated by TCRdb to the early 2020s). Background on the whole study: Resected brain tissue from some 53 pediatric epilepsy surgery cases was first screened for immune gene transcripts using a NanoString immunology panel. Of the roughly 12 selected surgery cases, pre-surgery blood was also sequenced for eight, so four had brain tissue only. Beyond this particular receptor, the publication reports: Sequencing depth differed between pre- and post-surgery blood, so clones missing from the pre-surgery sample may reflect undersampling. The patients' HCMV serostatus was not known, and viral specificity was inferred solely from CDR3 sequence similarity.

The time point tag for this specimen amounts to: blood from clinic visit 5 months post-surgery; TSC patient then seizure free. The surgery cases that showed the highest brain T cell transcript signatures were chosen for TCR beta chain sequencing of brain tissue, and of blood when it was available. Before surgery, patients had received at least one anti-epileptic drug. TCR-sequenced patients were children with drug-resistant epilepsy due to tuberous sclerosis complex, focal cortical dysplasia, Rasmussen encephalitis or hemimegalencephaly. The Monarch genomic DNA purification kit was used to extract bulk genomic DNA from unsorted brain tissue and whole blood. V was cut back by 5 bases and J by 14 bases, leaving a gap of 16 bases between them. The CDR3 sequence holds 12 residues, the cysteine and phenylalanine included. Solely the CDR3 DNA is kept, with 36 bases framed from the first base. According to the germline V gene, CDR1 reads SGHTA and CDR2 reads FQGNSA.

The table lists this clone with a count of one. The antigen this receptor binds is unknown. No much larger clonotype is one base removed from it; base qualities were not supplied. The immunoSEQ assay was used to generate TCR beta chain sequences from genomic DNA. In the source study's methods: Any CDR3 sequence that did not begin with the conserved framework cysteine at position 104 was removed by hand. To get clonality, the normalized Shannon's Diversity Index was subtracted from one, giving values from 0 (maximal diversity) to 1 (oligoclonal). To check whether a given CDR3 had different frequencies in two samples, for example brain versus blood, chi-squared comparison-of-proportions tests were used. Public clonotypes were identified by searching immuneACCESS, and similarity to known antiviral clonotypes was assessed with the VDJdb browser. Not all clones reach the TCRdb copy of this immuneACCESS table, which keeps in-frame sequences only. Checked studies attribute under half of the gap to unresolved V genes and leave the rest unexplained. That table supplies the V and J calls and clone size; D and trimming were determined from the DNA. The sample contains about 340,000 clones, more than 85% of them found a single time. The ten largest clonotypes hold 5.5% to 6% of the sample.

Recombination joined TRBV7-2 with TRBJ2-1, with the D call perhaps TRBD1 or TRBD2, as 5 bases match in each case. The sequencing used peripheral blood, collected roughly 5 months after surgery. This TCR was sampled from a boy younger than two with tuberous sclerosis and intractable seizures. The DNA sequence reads TGTGCCAGCAGCCGAGAATTCCGAGGGGAGTTCTTC. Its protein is CASSREFRGEFF. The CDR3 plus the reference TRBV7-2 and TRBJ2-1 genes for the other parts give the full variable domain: GAGVSQSPSNKVTEKGKDVELRCDPISGHTALYWYRQSLGQGLEFLIYFQGNSAPDKSGLPSDRFSAERTGGSVSTLTIQRTQQEDSAVYLCASSREFRGEFFGPGTRLTVL.